The 20 T cell receptor beta chains listed next were all sequenced from one sample in a study of CD8 T cells in Susac syndrome. RNA in amounts of about 0.45 to 1 ug was reverse transcribed with random hexamers. MiXCR was run by TCRdb on the immunoSEQ multiplex PCR reads, yielding one entry per CDR3 protein. The sample shows 150,000 to 200,000 distinct CDR3 sequences, roughly 90% of them seen only once. Input material: CD4+ T cells from PBMCs. These receptors all stem from a human donor with Susac syndrome.

The rearrangement joins TRBV9 to TRBJ1-2, with D perhaps TRBD1 (6 bases). Germline V gives CDR1 SGDLS, CDR2 YYNGEE. This CDR3 has 16 amino acids. The ends were cut back, 3 bases at V and 0 bases at J, with 15 bases in the middle. The CDR3 sequence: CASSGPLTGANYGYTF. The CDR3 DNA reads TGTGCCAGCAGCGGACCGCTGACAGGAGCTAACTATGGCTACACCTTC.

This chain joins TRBV20-1 and TRBJ1-2, with D hard to call. Trimming removed 0 bases at V and 7 bases at J, with 15 bases between. The CDR3 sequence is 14 residues long. Germline V gene lookup returns CDR1 DFQATT and CDR2 SNEGSKA (reference sequence). The CDR3 DNA reads TGCAGTGCTAGAGATTCGGACCGGGGAGGTGGCTACACCTTC. Its protein product is CSARDSDRGGGYTF.

This clonotype was picked up a small number of times. The V call is TRBV7-2, the J call TRBJ2-7; D gene unclear. Germline V lookup: CDR1 SGHTA, CDR2 FQGNSA. V lost 1 base and J lost 0, with 7 bases in between. The CDR3 loop spans 14 amino acids. The CDR3: CASSLGRSSYEQYF. The CDR3 coding sequence is TGTGCCAGCAGCTTAGGGCGGAGCTCCTACGAGCAGTACTTC.

The V call is TRBV27, the J call TRBJ2-7; 8 nucleotides agree with TRBD2. The CDR3 loop spans 15 amino acids. The V gene end was trimmed by 4 bases and the J gene end by 3 bases; junction bases not matched to a gene: 8. Per germline, CDR1 MNHEY and CDR2 SMNVEV (reference sequence). The CDR3 DNA reads TGTGCCAGCAGTTACGTAGCGGGGAGTAGCTACGAGCAGTACTTC. Translated: CASSYVAGSSYEQYF.

This chain links TRBV12-3 or TRBV12-4 with TRBJ1-4, with D possibly being TRBD1 (6 bases). The CDR3 runs to 14 residues. V gave up 0 bases and J gave up 6 bases, with 8 bases separating them. The CDR3 DNA reads TGTGCCAGCAGTTTAGCGCACAGGGATGAAAAACTGTTTTTT. This encodes CASSLAHRDEKLFF.

The rearrangement links TRBV6-4 to TRBJ2-2; 7 bases align to TRBD2. The CDR3 length is 16 residues. Trimming took 5 bases from V and 4 from J; bases not matched to a gene: 10. Germline loops: CDR1 MRHNA, CDR2 SNTAGT. As DNA, the CDR3 is TGTGCCAGCAGTAACTTCGCGGGGACTATCACCGGGGAGCTGTTTTTT. Translated: CASSNFAGTITGELFF.

This clonotype was seen only a few times. The chain has TRBV7-2 and TRBJ1-2; D not resolved. V was shortened by 0 bases and J by 4 bases, with 6 bases between the two germline ends. The CDR3 runs 13 residues. CDR1 and CDR2 (germline): SGHTA, FQGNSA. The CDR3 protein is CASSLAGLYGYTF. DNA for the CDR3: TGTGCCAGCAGCTTAGCCGGCCTCTATGGCTACACCTTC.

This chain links TRBV18 with TRBJ1-2; 8 bases agree with TRBD1. Looked up from germline, CDR1 is KGHSH and CDR2 is LQKENI. Trimming took 3 bases from V and 4 from J; bases not matched to a gene: 4. This CDR3 has 14 residues. The CDR3 region is CASSPGQGIYGYTF. CDR3 coding DNA: TGTGCCAGCTCACCCGGACAGGGAATCTATGGCTACACCTTC.

The rearrangement joins TRBV15 to TRBJ2-1, with D possibly matching TRBD1 (5 bases). V lost 0 bases and J 15 bases, leaving 12 bases between the germline ends. CDR3 size: 12 residues. Germline CDR1 LNHNV, CDR2 YYDKDF (reference sequence). The DNA for the CDR3 is TGTGCCACCAGCAGAGATCACAGGTTTCCGTTCTTC. It translates to CATSRDHRFPFF.

The CDR3, as DNA: TGCGCCAGCAGCCAAGATCGGGCAGCACCCTACGTCCGTAACTATGGCTACACCTTC. Translating gives CASSQDRAAPYVRNYGYTF. The J gene is TRBJ1-2, the V gene TRBV4-1; D unresolved. The germline V and J ends were trimmed by 0 bases and 1 base, with 21 bases remaining between them. From germline, CDR1 is MGHRA and CDR2 YSYEKL. This CDR3 is 19 amino acids long.

The chain carries TRBV29-1 and TRBJ1-6, with 7 bases aligning to TRBD1. V shed 6 bases, J shed 7 bases, and the junction held 12 bases outside the gene matches. The CDR3 has 15 amino acids. Germline V CDR1 and CDR2: SQVTM, ANQGSEA. The DNA for the CDR3 is TGCAGCGTCAAAATAGGGGACAGCCAAAATTCACCCCTCCACTTT. It is translated as CSVKIGDSQNSPLHF.

The chain combines TRBV6-2 or TRBV6-3 with TRBJ2-6; TRBD1 agrees at 8 bases. There are 19 residues in the CDR3. Looked up from germline, CDR1 is MNHEY and CDR2 is SVGEGT. V shed 4 bases and J 0 bases; nucleotides not matched to a gene: 11. CDR3 in DNA: TGTGCCAGCAGTTTCCAGGGGGCGGGACAGAGCTCTGGGGCCAACGTCCTGACTTTC. It codes for CASSFQGAGQSSGANVLTF.

This sequence joins TRBV3-1 and TRBJ2-7; 10 nucleotides line up with TRBD1. The CDR3 is 17 residues long. From germline, CDR1 is LGHDT and CDR2 YNNKEL (reference sequence). Trimming cost V 1 base and J 0 bases; bases outside gene matches: 6. This chain's CDR3 is CASSQARTGGLSYEQYF. For the CDR3, the DNA is TGTGCCAGCAGCCAAGCTCGGACAGGGGGTCTCTCCTACGAGCAGTACTTC.

The CDR3 region is CSVGDLAGDSLSSYNEQFF. CDR3 coding DNA: TGCAGCGTCGGAGATCTAGCGGGAGACAGTTTGAGCTCCTACAATGAGCAGTTCTTC. The chain is built from TRBV29-1 and TRBJ2-1; 10 nucleotides agree with TRBD2. The germline gives CDR1 SQVTM, CDR2 ANQGSEA. Germline trimming cut 6 bases from V and 0 bases from J; bases unmatched to any gene: 17. The length of the CDR3 is 19 residues.

The genes are TRBV6-1 and TRBJ2-1, with unresolved D. The CDR3 loop spans 13 amino acids. V was pared by 8 bases and J by 4 bases, with 12 bases between. In germline, CDR1 is MNHNS, CDR2 SASEGT. The CDR3 spells CASPTPTYNEQFF. Here the CDR3 DNA reads TGTGCCAGCCCCACCCCCACGTACAATGAGCAGTTCTTC.

The V and J genes are TRBV2 and TRBJ2-1, with D possibly TRBD1 on 5 matching bases. The V gene's germline CDR1 is SNHLY and CDR2 FYNNEI. Trimming took 7 bases from V and 7 from J, leaving 20 bases between them. The CDR3 covers 15 residues. This CDR3 reads CASKADMGRVNEQFF. The DNA for the CDR3 is TGTGCCAGCAAGGCGGACATGGGCAGGGTGAATGAGCAGTTCTTC.

This clonotype appeared once. The rearrangement uses TRBV6-5 and TRBJ2-3, with D perhaps TRBD1 or TRBD2 (7 bases each). Trimming pared 6 bases from V and 4 bases from J, leaving 17 bases between. CDR3 length equals 15 residues. Per germline, CDR1 MNHEY and CDR2 SVGAGI. This CDR3 reads CASRRRGGGADTQYF. In DNA, the CDR3 is TGTGCCAGCAGAAGGCGGGGAGGGGGCGCAGATACGCAGTATTTT.

This rearrangement joins TRBV20-1 to TRBJ1-5; a weak D match, TRBD1 (5 bases). Germline CDR1 reads DFQATT; CDR2 reads SNEGSKA (reference sequence). This CDR3 spans 14 amino acids. Trimming took 2 bases from V and 3 from J, leaving 11 bases between them. The CDR3 region is CSARLGGVNQPQHF. The CDR3 DNA follows: TGCAGTGCTAGACTGGGAGGGGTCAATCAGCCCCAGCATTTT.

CDR3 sequence (DNA): TGTGCCATCAGTGTGTCGAGAGACCAAGAGACCCAGTACTTC. It is translated as CAISVSRDQETQYF. The rearrangement uses TRBV10-3 and TRBJ2-5; D is unclear. Deletions cut 4 bases from V and 0 bases from J, with 9 bases between. This CDR3 region has 14 residues. The germline CDR1 and CDR2 sequences are ENHRY and SYGVKD.

This chain uses TRBV3-1 with TRBJ1-2; TRBD1 matches 8 bases. The CDR3 runs 15 residues. V shed 3 bases and J 4 bases; nucleotides not matched to a gene: 7. The germline CDR1 and CDR2 sequences are LGHDT and YNNKEL (reference sequence). DNA for the CDR3: TGTGCCAGCAGCCATCCAGGACAGGGAGCCTATGGCTACACCTTC. Amino acid sequence: CASSHPGQGAYGYTF.